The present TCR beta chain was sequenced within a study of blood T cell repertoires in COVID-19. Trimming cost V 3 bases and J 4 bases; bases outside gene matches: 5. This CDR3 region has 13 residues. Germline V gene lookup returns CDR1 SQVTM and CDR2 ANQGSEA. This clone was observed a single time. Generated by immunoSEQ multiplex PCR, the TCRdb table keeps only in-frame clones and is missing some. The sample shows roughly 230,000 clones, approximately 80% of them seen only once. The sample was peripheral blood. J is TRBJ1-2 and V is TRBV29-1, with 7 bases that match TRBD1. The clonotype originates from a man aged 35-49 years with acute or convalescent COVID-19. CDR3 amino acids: CSVDRGRLYGYTF. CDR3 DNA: TGCAGCGTTGATAGGGGGCGGCTCTATGGCTACACCTTC. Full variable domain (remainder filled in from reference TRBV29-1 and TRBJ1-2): SAVISQKPSRDICQRGTSLTIQCQVDSQVTMMFWYRQQPGQSLTLIATANQGSEATYESGFVIDKFPISRPNLTFSTLTVSNMSPEDSSIYLCSVDRGRLYGYTFGSGTRLTVV.